The sequence of this T cell receptor beta chain was determined in a study of blood T cell repertoires in COVID-19. The wider study: Sites in the United States, Italy and Spain provided acute and convalescent COVID-19 samples.

This table comes from immunoSEQ multiplex PCR, and its TCRdb copy is limited to in-frame clones, with some not included. The sample holds 150,000 or so clones, around 80% seen once. Participant reports of clinical history set cohort assignment. This TCR was sampled from a woman aged 45-59 years who had recovered from COVID-19. Material for sequencing was PBMCs or T cells enriched from blood (not recorded which).

The CDR3 protein is CASSQGLVNSLNTEAFF. The CDR3 nucleotides read TGTGCCAGCAGCCAAGGATTAGTTAACAGTTTGAACACTGAAGCTTTCTTT. V usage is TRBV4-2 and J usage is TRBJ1-1; no definite D call. Germline CDR1 and CDR2: LGHNA and YNFKEQ. The CDR3 spans 17 residues. The ends were cut back, 1 base at V and 0 bases at J, with 15 bases in the middle.